The 2 T cell receptor beta chains reported below all come from one sample, sequenced in a study of cytomegalovirus exposure and HLA in healthy donors. The primer mix had 60 Vbeta and 13 Jbeta primers. Libraries were prepared by immunoSEQ multiplex PCR; TCRdb keeps only in-frame clonotypes and omits some of them. The repertoire holds 150,000 to 200,000 clones, with roughly four fifths as singletons. The material sequenced was PBMCs. These receptors were collected from a man aged 18-30 years in good health and CMV-seronegative.

V and J are TRBV19 and TRBJ2-2, with TRBD1 identical over 7 bases. The V segment lost 9 bases and the J segment 3 bases; nucleotides outside the gene matches: 7. The germline CDR1 and CDR2 sequences are LNHDA and SQIVND (reference sequence). This CDR3 has 14 amino acids. Here the CDR3 DNA reads TGTGCCAGCCTGGGACAGCCTTACACCGGGGAGCTGTTTTTT. This codes for CASLGQPYTGELFF.

Remarks on this clone: One junction end disagrees with the germline gene, perhaps due to a read error. The V call is TRBV19, the J call TRBJ1-2; D is perhaps TRBD1 (6 bases). Germline V CDR1 and CDR2: LNHDA, SQIVND (reference sequence). The CDR3 runs to 14 residues. The CDR3 DNA reads as TGTGCCAGTAGAATCTGGGGGCGGAACTCTGGCTACACCTTC. This gives the protein CASRIWGRNSGYTF.